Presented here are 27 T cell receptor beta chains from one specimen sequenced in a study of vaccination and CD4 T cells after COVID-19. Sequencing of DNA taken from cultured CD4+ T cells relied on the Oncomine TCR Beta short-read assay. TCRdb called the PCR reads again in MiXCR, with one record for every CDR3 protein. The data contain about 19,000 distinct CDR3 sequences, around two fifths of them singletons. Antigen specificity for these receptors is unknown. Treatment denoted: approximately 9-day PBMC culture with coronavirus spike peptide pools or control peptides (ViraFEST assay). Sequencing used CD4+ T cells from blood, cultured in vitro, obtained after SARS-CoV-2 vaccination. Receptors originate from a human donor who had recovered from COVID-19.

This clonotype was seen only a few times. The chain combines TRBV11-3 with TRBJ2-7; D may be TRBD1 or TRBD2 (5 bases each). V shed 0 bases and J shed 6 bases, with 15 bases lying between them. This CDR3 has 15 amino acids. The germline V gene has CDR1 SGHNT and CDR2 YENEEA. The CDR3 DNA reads TGTGCCAGCAGCTTAGACGCCAGGGACGCTAGCGAGCAGTACTTC. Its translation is CASSLDARDASEQYF.

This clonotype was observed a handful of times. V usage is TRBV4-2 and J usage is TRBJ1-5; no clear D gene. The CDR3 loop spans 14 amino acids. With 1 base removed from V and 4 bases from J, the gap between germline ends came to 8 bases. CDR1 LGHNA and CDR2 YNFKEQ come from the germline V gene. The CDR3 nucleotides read TGTGCCAGCAGCCAAGTCGGTGGGAATCAGCCCCAGCATTTT. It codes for CASSQVGGNQPQHF.

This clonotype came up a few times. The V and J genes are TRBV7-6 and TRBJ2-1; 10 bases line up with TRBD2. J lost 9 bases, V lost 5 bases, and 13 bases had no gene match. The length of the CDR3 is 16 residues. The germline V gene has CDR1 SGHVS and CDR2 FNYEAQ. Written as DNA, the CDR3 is TGTGCCAGCAGCCCATCCGAGCGGGGGGGCCGGGCTGAGCAGTTCTTC. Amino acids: CASSPSERGGRAEQFF.

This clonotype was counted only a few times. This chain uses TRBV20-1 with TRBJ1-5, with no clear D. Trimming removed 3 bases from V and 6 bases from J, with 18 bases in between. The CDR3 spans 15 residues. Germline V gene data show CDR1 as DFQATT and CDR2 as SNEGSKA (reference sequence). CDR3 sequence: CSASGSGKLSQPQHF. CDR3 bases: TGCAGTGCTAGTGGGTCGGGGAAGTTGTCTCAGCCCCAGCATTTT.

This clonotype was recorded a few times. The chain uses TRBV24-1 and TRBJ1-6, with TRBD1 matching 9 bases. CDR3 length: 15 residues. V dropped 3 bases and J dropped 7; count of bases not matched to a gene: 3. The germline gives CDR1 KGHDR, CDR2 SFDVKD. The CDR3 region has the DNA TGTGCCACCAGTGATGGGACAGGGCAAAATTCACCCCTCCACTTT. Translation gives CATSDGTGQNSPLHF.

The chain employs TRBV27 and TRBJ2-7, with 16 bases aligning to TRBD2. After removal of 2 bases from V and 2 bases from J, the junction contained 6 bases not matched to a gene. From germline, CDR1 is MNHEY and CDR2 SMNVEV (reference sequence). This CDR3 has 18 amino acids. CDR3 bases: TGTGCCAGCAGTTTAATCGGGACTAGCGGGAGGGCCCCCTACGAGCAGTACTTC. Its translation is CASSLIGTSGRAPYEQYF.

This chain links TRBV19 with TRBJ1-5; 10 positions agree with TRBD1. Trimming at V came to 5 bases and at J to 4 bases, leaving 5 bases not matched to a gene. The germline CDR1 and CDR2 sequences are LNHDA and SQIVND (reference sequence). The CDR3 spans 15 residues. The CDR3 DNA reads TGTGCCAGTAGTCTCCGGACAGGGGGGAATCAGCCCCAGCATTTT. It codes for CASSLRTGGNQPQHF.

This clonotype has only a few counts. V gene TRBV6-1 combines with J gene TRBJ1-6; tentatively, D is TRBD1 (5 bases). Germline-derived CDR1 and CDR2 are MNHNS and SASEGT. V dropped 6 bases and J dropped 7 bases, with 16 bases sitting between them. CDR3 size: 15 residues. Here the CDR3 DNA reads TGTGCCAGCAGGGGACTCCAGGCGGGGAATTCACCCCTCCACTTT. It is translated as CASRGLQAGNSPLHF.

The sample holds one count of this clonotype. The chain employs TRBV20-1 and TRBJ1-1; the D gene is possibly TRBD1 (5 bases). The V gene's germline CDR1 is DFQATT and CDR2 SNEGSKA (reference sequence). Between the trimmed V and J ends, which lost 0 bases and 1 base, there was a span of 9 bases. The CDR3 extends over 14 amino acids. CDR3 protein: CSARDIDRNTEAFF. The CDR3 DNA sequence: TGCAGTGCTAGAGACATAGACAGGAACACTGAAGCTTTCTTT.

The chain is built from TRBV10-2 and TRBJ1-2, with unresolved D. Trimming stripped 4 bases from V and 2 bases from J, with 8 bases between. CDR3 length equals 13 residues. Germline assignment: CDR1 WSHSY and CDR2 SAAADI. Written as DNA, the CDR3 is TGCGCCAGCAGTGGCCTGGGGAACTATGGCTACACCTTC. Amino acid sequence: CASSGLGNYGYTF.

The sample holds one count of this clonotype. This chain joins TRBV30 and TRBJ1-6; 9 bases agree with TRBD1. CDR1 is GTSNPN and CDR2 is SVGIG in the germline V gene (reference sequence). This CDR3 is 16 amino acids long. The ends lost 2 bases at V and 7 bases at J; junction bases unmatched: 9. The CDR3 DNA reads TGTGCCTGGAGTTTTTCCGTGGGACAGGGAAATTCACCCCTCCACTTT. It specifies CAWSFSVGQGNSPLHF. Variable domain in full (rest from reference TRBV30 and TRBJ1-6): SQTIHQWPATLVQPVGSPLSLECTVEGTSNPNLYWYRQAAGRGLQLLFYSVGIGQISSEVPQNLSASRPQDRQFILSSKKLLLSDSGFYLCAWSFSVGQGNSPLHFGNGTRLTVT.

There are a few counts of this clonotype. This chain's CDR3 is CASSKGYGYTF. The CDR3 nucleotides are TGTGCCAGCAGCAAGGGATATGGCTACACCTTC. The rearrangement joins TRBV21-1 to TRBJ1-2. TRBV21-1 is designated a pseudogene. The CDR3 contains 11 residues.

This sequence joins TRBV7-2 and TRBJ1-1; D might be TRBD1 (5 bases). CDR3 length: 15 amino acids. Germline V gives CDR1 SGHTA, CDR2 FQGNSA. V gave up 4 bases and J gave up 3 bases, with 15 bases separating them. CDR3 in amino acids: CASSSAPGMDTEAFF. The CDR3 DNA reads TGTGCCAGCAGCTCCGCGCCAGGGATGGACACTGAAGCTTTCTTT.

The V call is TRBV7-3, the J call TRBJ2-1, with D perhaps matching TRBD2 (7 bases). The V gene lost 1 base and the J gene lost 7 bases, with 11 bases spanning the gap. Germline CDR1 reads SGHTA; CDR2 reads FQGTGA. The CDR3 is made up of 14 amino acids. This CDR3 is CASSLSGGWNEQFF. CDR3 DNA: TGTGCCAGCAGCTTAAGCGGGGGCTGGAATGAGCAGTTCTTC.

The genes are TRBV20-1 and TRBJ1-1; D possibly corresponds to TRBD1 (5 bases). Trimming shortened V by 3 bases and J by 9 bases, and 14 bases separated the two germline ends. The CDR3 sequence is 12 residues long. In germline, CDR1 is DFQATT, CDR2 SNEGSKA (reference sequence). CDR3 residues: CSASSGPQKAFF. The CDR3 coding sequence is TGCAGTGCTAGTTCGGGGCCCCAGAAAGCTTTCTTT.

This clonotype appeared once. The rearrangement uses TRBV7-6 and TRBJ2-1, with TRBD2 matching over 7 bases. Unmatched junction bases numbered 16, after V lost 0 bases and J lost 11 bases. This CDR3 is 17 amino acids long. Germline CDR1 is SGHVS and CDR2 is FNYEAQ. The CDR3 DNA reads TGTGCCAGCAGCTTAGCGGTTGGGGGGGGGTTCATCGGAAAGCAGTTCTTC. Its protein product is CASSLAVGGGFIGKQFF.

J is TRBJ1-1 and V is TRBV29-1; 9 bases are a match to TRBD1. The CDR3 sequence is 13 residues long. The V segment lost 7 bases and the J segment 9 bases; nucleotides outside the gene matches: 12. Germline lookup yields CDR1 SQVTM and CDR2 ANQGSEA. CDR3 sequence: CSGASRDRDQAFF. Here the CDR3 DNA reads TGCAGCGGGGCGTCCCGGGACAGGGATCAAGCTTTCTTT.

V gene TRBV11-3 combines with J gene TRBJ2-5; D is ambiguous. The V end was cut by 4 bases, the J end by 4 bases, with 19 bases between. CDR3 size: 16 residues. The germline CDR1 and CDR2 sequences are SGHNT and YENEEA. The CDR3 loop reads CASSSRIGLPVETQYF. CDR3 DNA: TGTGCCAGCAGCTCGCGGATCGGCCTCCCCGTAGAGACCCAGTACTTC.

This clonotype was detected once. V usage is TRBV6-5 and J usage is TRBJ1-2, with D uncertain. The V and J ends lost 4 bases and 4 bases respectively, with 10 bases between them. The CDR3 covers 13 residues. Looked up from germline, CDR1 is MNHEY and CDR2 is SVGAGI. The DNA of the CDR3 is TGTGCCAGCAGTTCGGGCAGATCCTATGGCTACACCTTC. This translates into CASSSGRSYGYTF.

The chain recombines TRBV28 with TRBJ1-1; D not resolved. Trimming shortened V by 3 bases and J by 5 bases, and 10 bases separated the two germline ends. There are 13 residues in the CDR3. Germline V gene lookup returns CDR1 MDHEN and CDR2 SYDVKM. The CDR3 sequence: CASSLSGVTEAFF. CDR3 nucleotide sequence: TGTGCCAGCAGTTTGTCTGGGGTGACTGAAGCTTTCTTT.

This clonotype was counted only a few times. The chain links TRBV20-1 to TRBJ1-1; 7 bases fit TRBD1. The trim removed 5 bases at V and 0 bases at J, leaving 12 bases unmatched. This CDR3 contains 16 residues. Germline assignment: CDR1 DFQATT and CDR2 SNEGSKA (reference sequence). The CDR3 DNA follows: TGCAGTGCTCCACCGCCGACCGGGACAGTGAACACTGAAGCTTTCTTT. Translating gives CSAPPPTGTVNTEAFF.

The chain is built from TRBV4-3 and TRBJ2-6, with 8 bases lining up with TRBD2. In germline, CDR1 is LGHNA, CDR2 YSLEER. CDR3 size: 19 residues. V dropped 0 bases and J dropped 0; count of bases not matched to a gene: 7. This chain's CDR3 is CASSQDWAGGTSGANVLTF. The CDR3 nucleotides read TGCGCCAGCAGCCAAGATTGGGCGGGAGGCACCTCTGGGGCCAACGTCCTGACTTTC.

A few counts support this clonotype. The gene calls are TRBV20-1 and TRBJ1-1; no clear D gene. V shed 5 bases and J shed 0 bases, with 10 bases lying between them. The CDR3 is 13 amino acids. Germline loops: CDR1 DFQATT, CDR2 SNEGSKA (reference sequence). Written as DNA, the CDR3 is TGCAGTGCTGGAGGGAGATTGAACACTGAAGCTTTCTTT. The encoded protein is CSAGGRLNTEAFF.

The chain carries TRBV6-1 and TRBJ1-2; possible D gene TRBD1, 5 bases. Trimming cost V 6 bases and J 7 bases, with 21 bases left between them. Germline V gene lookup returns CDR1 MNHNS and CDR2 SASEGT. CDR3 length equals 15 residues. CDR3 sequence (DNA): TGTGCCAGCAGAGAGACAGACCGGAGAACTAGTGGCTACACCTTC. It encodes CASRETDRRTSGYTF.

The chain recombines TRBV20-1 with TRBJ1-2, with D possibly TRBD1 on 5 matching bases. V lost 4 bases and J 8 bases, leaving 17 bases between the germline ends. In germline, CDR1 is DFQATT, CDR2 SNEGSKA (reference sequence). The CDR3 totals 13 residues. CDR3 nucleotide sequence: TGCAGTGCTACGTACAGGCGGACTGAGGGCTACACCTTC. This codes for CSATYRRTEGYTF.

CDR3 in amino acids: CASSEYEQYF. CDR3 in DNA: TGTGCCAGCAGCGAGTACGAGCAGTACTTC. The chain carries TRBV2 and TRBJ2-7, with no clear D. V was cut by 6 bases and J by 4 bases, with 4 bases left in between. Per the germline V gene, CDR1 is SNHLY and CDR2 is FYNNEI. CDR3 length: 10 residues.

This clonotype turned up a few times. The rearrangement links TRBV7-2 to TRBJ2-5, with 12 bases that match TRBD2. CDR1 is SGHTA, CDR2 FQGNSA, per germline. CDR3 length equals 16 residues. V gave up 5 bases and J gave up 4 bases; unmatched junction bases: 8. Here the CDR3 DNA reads TGTGCCAGCAGCCGTGAGGCTAGCGGGGGGGGAGAGACCCAGTACTTC. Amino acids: CASSREASGGGETQYF. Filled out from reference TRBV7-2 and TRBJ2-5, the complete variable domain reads GAGVSQSPSNKVTEKGKDVELRCDPISGHTALYWYRQSLGQGLEFLIYFQGNSAPDKSGLPSDRFSAERTGGSVSTLTIQRTQQEDSAVYLCASSREASGGGETQYFGPGTRLLVL.